The text below deals with one TCR beta chain. The antigen is undetermined. This sample is part of a study of cytomegalovirus exposure and HLA in healthy donors. PCR used 60 Vbeta primers and 13 Jbeta primers. Only in-frame clones appear in the TCRdb table, and some are missing; sequencing was by immunoSEQ multiplex PCR. The sample lists some 140,000 clones, 76% seen once, with around 3.2% in the top ten. V gave up 3 bases and J gave up 3 bases; unmatched junction bases: 4. Germline V gives CDR1 MNHNS, CDR2 SASEGT. CDR3 length: 15 residues. The donors comprised healthy bone marrow donors. The study, taken as a whole, reports: When analyzed later, a missense DCLRE1C variant was found to be linked to TCR beta V- and J-gene trimming. In a later analysis, the majority of CMV-associated beta chains seemingly showed HLA restriction. When analyzed later, the rates of TCR association showed variation by HLA locus, with DRB1 the most and HLA-C the fewest.

The rearrangement links TRBV6-1 to TRBJ2-1, with 8 bases matching TRBD2. This receptor was obtained from a man aged 35 to 55 in good health and CMV-seronegative. Sequencing was done on a sample of PBMCs. The CDR3 sequence is CASSDSGGVYNEQFF. For the CDR3, the DNA is TGTGCCAGCAGTGACAGCGGGGGAGTCTACAATGAGCAGTTCTTC.